The clone carrying this TCR beta chain turned up a few times. This sample is drawn from a study of blood T cell repertoires in COVID-19. TCRdb keeps only in-frame clones here, not all; method: immunoSEQ multiplex PCR. The repertoire includes 150,000 to 200,000 clones, approximately 80% of them detected once, and over 12% sits in the top ten. The CDR3 is 14 amino acids. CDR1 and CDR2 from the germline V gene are SGHTS and YDEGEE. The V segment lost 4 bases and the J segment 4 bases; nucleotides outside the gene matches: 7. The TCR originated in a man aged 50 to 60 who had recovered from COVID-19. The chain employs TRBV5-8 and TRBJ1-1; TRBD1 matches at 7 bases. What was sequenced was PBMCs or T cells enriched from blood (not recorded which). The CDR3 region is CASSPDREVTEAFF. The CDR3, as DNA: TGTGCCAGCAGCCCTGACAGGGAGGTCACTGAAGCTTTCTTT.